Below, 28 T cell receptor beta chains from the same sample are listed, as sequenced in a study of CD8+CD57+ T cells in acquired aplastic anemia. According to the study, genomic DNA was the template for TCR beta VDJ and CDR3 profiling. Using its own MiXCR run on the reads, TCRdb lists one record per CDR3 protein. The sample shows 100,000 to 150,000 distinct CDR3 sequences, more than 35% of them seen only once. The sample consisted of sorted CD4+, CD8+, or CD8+CD57+ T cells (not recorded which) from PBMCs. The receptors shown here come from a human donor in good health, serving as a control.

This clonotype was observed at least ten times. The V and J genes are TRBV14 and TRBJ2-3; TRBD2 agrees at 13 bases. This CDR3 spans 17 amino acids. J gave up 6 bases and V 4 bases, and 10 bases lay outside the gene matches. Germline V gives CDR1 SGHDN, CDR2 FVKESK. The CDR3 DNA reads as TGTGCCAGCAGCCCTCCTCTAGGGACTAGCGGGGATGATACGCAGTATTTT. Translating it yields CASSPPLGTSGDDTQYF.

In this sample, this clonotype turned up once. This may come from a read error, since a much larger clone is one base off. Since the CDR3 does not end with the conserved phenylalanine or tryptophan, this likely comes from a read error. The CDR3: CASTLAGVGRVTQYL. As DNA, the CDR3 is TGTGCCAGCACCCTAGCGGGAGTAGGCCGGGTTACGCAGTATCTT. The rearrangement uses TRBV12-3 or TRBV12-4 and TRBJ2-3; 10 positions match TRBD2. The CDR3 is 15 amino acids. V shed 7 bases, J shed 8 bases, and the junction held 12 bases outside the gene matches.

This clonotype was recorded a few times. The chain uses TRBV2 and TRBJ1-1; unclear D gene. The germline gives CDR1 SNHLY, CDR2 FYNNEI. This CDR3 has 14 amino acids. Trimming pared 4 bases from V and 4 bases from J, leaving 13 bases between. The CDR3 DNA sequence: TGTGCCAGCAGTGTGGCAGGAGCCACCACTGAAGCTTTCTTT. It translates to CASSVAGATTEAFF.

The J gene is TRBJ1-2, the V gene TRBV10-3; 8 nucleotides agree with TRBD1. Germline V lookup: CDR1 ENHRY, CDR2 SYGVKD. The CDR3 contains 14 residues. V gave up 6 bases and J gave up 7 bases; unmatched junction bases: 10. The CDR3 sequence: CAISKSQGVGGYTF. CDR3 nucleotide sequence: TGTGCCATCAGCAAATCACAGGGGGTAGGTGGCTACACCTTC.

The rearrangement links TRBV2 to TRBJ1-4; no clear D. The V gene lost 5 bases and the J gene lost 8 bases, with 12 bases spanning the gap. This CDR3 is 13 amino acids long. Germline CDR1 and CDR2: SNHLY and FYNNEI. This chain's CDR3 is CASSQVEGEKLFF. The CDR3 DNA reads as TGTGCCAGCAGTCAGGTGGAAGGGGAAAAACTGTTTTTT. The variable domain in full, with the rest retrieved from reference TRBV2 and TRBJ1-4, is EPEVTQTPSHQVTQMGQEVILRCVPISNHLYFYWYRQILGQKVEFLVSFYNNEISEKSEIFDDQFSVERPDGSNFTLKIRSTKLEDSAMYFCASSQVEGEKLFFGSGTQLSVL.

V and J are TRBV10-1 and TRBJ1-5; D is unresolved. CDR1 and CDR2 from the germline V gene are WNHNN and SYGVQD (reference sequence). The V end lost 4 bases, the J end lost 2 bases, and 12 bases lay between the germline ends. The CDR3 consists of 15 residues. The CDR3 spells CASSGPVGGNQPQHF. The CDR3 DNA reads TGCGCCAGCAGTGGGCCGGTCGGAGGCAATCAGCCCCAGCATTTT.

This chain joins TRBV29-1 and TRBJ2-7; 7 positions match TRBD1. The CDR3 contains 14 residues. The ends lost 0 bases at V and 1 base at J; junction bases unmatched: 3. From germline, CDR1 is SQVTM and CDR2 ANQGSEA. The CDR3 DNA sequence: TGCAGCGTTGAAGACAGGGGGTTATCCTACGAGCAGTACTTC. Amino acids: CSVEDRGLSYEQYF.

This clonotype was observed many times. This sequence joins TRBV5-1 and TRBJ1-2, with D maybe TRBD1 (6 bases). Trimming pared 4 bases from V and 3 bases from J, leaving 10 bases between. The CDR3 has 13 amino acids. Germline loops: CDR1 SGHRS, CDR2 YFSETQ. The CDR3 DNA is TGCGCCAGCAGCCCCCGACAGGACTATGGCTACACCTTC. It encodes CASSPRQDYGYTF.

Regarding this clonotype: This clone may be a read error of a much larger clone one base away. J is TRBJ2-1 and V is TRBV4-1; TRBD2 might be the D (5 bases). CDR1 and CDR2 (germline): MGHRA, YSYEKL. Trimming stripped 3 bases from V and 2 bases from J, with 14 bases between. The length of the CDR3 is 16 residues. The CDR3 loop reads CASSQPSSGAYNEQFF. CDR3 bases: TGCGCCAGCAGCCAGCCGAGCAGCGGAGCCTACAATGAGCAGTTCTTC.

This clonotype was observed at least ten times. CDR3 sequence: CASSFSGGALRELFF. The CDR3 coding sequence is TGTGCCAGCAGCTTCTCGGGAGGTGCTCTAAGGGAGCTGTTTTTT. The rearrangement uses TRBV7-2 and TRBJ2-2; 7 bases agree with TRBD2. CDR1 and CDR2 (germline): SGHTA, FQGNSA. V was clipped by 3 bases and J by 9 bases; unmatched bases: 10. The CDR3 sequence is 15 residues long. Full variable domain (remainder filled in from reference TRBV7-2 and TRBJ2-2): GAGVSQSPSNKVTEKGKDVELRCDPISGHTALYWYRQSLGQGLEFLIYFQGNSAPDKSGLPSDRFSAERTGGSVSTLTIQRTQQEDSAVYLCASSFSGGALRELFFGEGSRLTVL.

The rearrangement joins TRBV27 to TRBJ2-2; 12 nucleotides align to TRBD2. CDR1 is MNHEY, CDR2 SMNVEV, per germline (reference sequence). V lost 7 bases and J lost 6; bases outside the gene matches: 6. The CDR3 length is 15 residues. In DNA form, the CDR3 reads TGTGCCAGCACGAGACTAGCGGGAGCTGCCGGGGAGCTGTTTTTT. As protein: CASTRLAGAAGELFF.

Turning to this clonotype: Because it lacks the conserved phenylalanine or tryptophan at the end, this CDR3 is likely a read error. No DNA is shown, since the ends of the CDR3 on it are uncertain; the CDR3 is the one TCRdb lists. V is TRBV25-1 and J is TRBJ2-2; TRBD2, as called in the table, went unchecked against the DNA. Germline loops: CDR1 MGHDK, CDR2 SYGVNS. The CDR3 length equals 14 residues, ends included. The CDR3 spells CASSLSGGTSNTGE.

The chain has TRBV25-1 and TRBJ1-1; tentatively, D is TRBD1 (6 bases). Trimming left V 6 bases short and J 8 bases short, with 13 bases between. This CDR3 spans 12 amino acids. CDR1 and CDR2 from the germline V gene are MGHDK and SYGVNS. In nucleotides, the CDR3 is TGTGCCAGCAGCCGAACCGGGACAGAAGCTTTCTTT. It yields the protein CASSRTGTEAFF.

This clonotype was detected ten times or more. The rearrangement uses TRBV24-1 and TRBJ2-7; D remains unclear. Germline V gene sequence: CDR1 KGHDR, CDR2 SFDVKD. V was trimmed by 5 bases and J by 4 bases, leaving 11 bases between them. CDR3 size: 13 residues. The CDR3 sequence: CATSGTPRYEQYF. DNA of the CDR3: TGTGCCACCAGTGGTACCCCCAGGTACGAGCAGTACTTC.

The V gene is TRBV7-9, the J gene TRBJ2-7, with 7 bases fitting TRBD2. J lost 7 bases, V lost 4 bases, and 4 bases had no gene match. Germline V gene data show CDR1 as SEHNR and CDR2 as FQNEAQ (reference sequence). This CDR3 has 12 amino acids. The CDR3 spells CASSYVGGEQYF. The CDR3 DNA follows: TGTGCCAGCAGCTACGTCGGGGGGGAGCAGTACTTC.

There are many counts of this clonotype. DNA of the CDR3: TGCAGTGCTAGAGAGGGGAGCGGGGGGCTATTAGAGTTCTTC. It yields the protein CSAREGSGGLLEFF. V usage is TRBV20-1 and J usage is TRBJ2-1; TRBD2 aligns across 9 bases. Germline V gene lookup returns CDR1 DFQATT and CDR2 SNEGSKA (reference sequence). After removal of 0 bases from V and 14 bases from J, the junction contained 11 bases not matched to a gene. The CDR3 runs to 14 residues.

This clonotype was counted ten times or more. V is TRBV2 and J is TRBJ2-3; the D is unclear. V lost 6 bases and J lost 2, with 12 bases in between. Germline assignment: CDR1 SNHLY and CDR2 FYNNEI. This CDR3 is built from 14 residues. This CDR3 reads CASRAAENTDTQYF. CDR3 coding DNA: TGTGCCAGCAGAGCCGCCGAGAACACAGATACGCAGTATTTT.

On this clonotype: This may come from a read error, since a much larger clone is one base off. The chain's CDR3 is CASKIGTGNGEELFF. The CDR3, as DNA: TGCGCCAGCAAGATTGGGACAGGGAATGGGGAAGAACTGTTTTTT. This chain uses TRBV5-1 with TRBJ1-4, with 9 nucleotides matching TRBD1. Trimming removed 6 bases from V and 12 bases from J; junction bases left unmatched: 15. Germline CDR1 SGHRS, CDR2 YFSETQ. CDR3 length: 15 residues.

This clonotype has at least ten counts. The V and J genes are TRBV28 and TRBJ2-3; tentatively, D is TRBD1 (5 bases). The CDR3 totals 14 residues. CDR1 is MDHEN, CDR2 SYDVKM, per germline. Trimming left V 7 bases short and J 0 bases short, with 11 bases between. The CDR3 sequence is CASNSQGSTDTQYF. The CDR3 region has the DNA TGTGCCAGCAACAGCCAGGGTAGCACAGATACGCAGTATTTT.

This clonotype has at least ten counts. The V and J genes are TRBV20-1 and TRBJ2-3, with a possible D match to TRBD1 (6 bases). The CDR3 consists of 15 residues. Trimming took off 5 bases at V and 0 bases at J, with 15 bases between the two ends. Germline CDR1 and CDR2: DFQATT and SNEGSKA (reference sequence). CDR3 sequence reads: CSALDRRRSTDTQYF. The CDR3 DNA sequence: TGCAGTGCTCTAGACAGGCGTAGGAGCACAGATACGCAGTATTTT.

This clonotype came up many times. J is TRBJ1-4 and V is TRBV5-1; D is unresolved. CDR3 length: 13 residues. Trimming pared 5 bases from V and 2 bases from J, leaving 7 bases between. CDR1 SGHRS and CDR2 YFSETQ come from the germline V gene. In nucleotides, the CDR3 is TGCGCCAGCAGGGAGGTGACTAATGAAAAACTGTTTTTT. Protein sequence: CASREVTNEKLFF.

Points on this clonotype: A much larger clone lies a single base off, so this may be a read error. This chain connects TRBV25-1 to TRBJ2-3; tentatively, D is TRBD1 (6 bases). V was trimmed by 10 bases and J by 2 bases, leaving 16 bases between them. Germline CDR1 and CDR2: MGHDK and SYGVNS. The CDR3 loop spans 14 amino acids. CDR3 DNA sequence: TGTGCCACCCGCGGTAGGGGGACCACAGATACGCAGTATTTT. Translating gives CATRGRGTTDTQYF.

The sample holds a few counts of this clonotype. The V call is TRBV15, the J call TRBJ1-2; D possibly corresponds to TRBD1 (5 bases). From germline, CDR1 is LNHNV and CDR2 YYDKDF (reference sequence). The CDR3 consists of 17 residues. Trimming cost V 3 bases and J 4 bases, with 21 bases left between them. The chain's CDR3 is CATSREGGQGQFYGYTF. DNA for the CDR3: TGTGCCACCAGCAGGGAGGGTGGGCAGGGCCAATTCTATGGCTACACCTTC.

This clonotype was observed a few times. The chain recombines TRBV2 with TRBJ2-7; 7 nucleotides align to TRBD1. The V and J ends lost 6 bases and 5 bases, in that order; junction bases with no gene match: 7. Per the germline V gene, CDR1 is SNHLY and CDR2 is FYNNEI. CDR3 length: 13 amino acids. CDR3 sequence: CASSAWQGDEQYV. The DNA for the CDR3 is TGTGCCAGCAGCGCGTGGCAGGGGGACGAGCAGTACGTC.

This clonotype was detected many times. The chain has TRBV6-5 and TRBJ1-6; maybe TRBD1 (6 bases). CDR1 is MNHEY, CDR2 SVGAGI, per germline. The V end lost 0 bases, the J end lost 7 bases, and 13 bases lay between the germline ends. This CDR3 has 16 residues. This CDR3 is CASSYSAGAPNSPLHF. The CDR3 DNA is TGTGCCAGCAGTTACTCGGCAGGGGCACCAAATTCACCCCTCCACTTT.

This clonotype was counted many times. This chain links TRBV30 with TRBJ1-2, with no clear D. Germline CDR1 and CDR2: GTSNPN and SVGIG (reference sequence). Deletions cut 0 bases from V and 4 bases from J, with 15 bases between. There are 15 residues in the CDR3. In DNA, the CDR3 is TGTGCCTGGAGTGTACGAATAAGTACGGGCTATGGCTACACCTTC. Amino acid sequence: CAWSVRISTGYGYTF. The variable domain in full, completed from reference TRBV30 and TRBJ1-2, reads SQTIHQWPATLVQPVGSPLSLECTVEGTSNPNLYWYRQAAGRGLQLLFYSVGIGQISSEVPQNLSASRPQDRQFILSSKKLLLSDSGFYLCAWSVRISTGYGYTFGSGTRLTVV.

This clonotype was observed a few times. The genes are TRBV30 and TRBJ2-5, with D possibly called TRBD1 or TRBD2 (5 bases each). Germline values: CDR1 GTSNPN, CDR2 SVGIG (reference sequence). V was clipped by 2 bases and J by 2 bases, with 12 bases between them. CDR3 length: 14 amino acids. The CDR3 coding sequence is TGTGCCTGGAGTAGGGGTAGAGGGCAAGAGACCCAGTACTTC. This codes for CAWSRGRGQETQYF.

The V gene is TRBV20-1, the J gene TRBJ2-1; TRBD1 might be the D (6 bases). The V gene lost 5 bases and the J gene lost 4 bases, with 15 bases spanning the gap. Germline V gene data show CDR1 as DFQATT and CDR2 as SNEGSKA (reference sequence). This CDR3 contains 14 residues. Here the CDR3 reads CSAQTGPGYNEQFF. The CDR3 coding sequence is TGCAGTGCTCAAACAGGGCCGGGTTACAATGAGCAGTTCTTC.